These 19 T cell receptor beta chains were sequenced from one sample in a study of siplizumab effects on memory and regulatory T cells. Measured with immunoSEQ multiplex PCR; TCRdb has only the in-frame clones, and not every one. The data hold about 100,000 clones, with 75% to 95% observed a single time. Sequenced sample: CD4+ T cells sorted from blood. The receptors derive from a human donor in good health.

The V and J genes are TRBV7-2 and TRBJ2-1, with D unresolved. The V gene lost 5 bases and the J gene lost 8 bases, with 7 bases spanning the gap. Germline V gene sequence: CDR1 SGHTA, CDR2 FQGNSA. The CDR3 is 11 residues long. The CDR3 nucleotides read TGTGCCAGCAGCCCGAACCATGAGCAGTTCTTC. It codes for CASSPNHEQFF.

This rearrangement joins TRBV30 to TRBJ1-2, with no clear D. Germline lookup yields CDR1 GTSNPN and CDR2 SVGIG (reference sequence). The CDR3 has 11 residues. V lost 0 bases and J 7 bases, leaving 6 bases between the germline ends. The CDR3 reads CAWSVRGGYTF. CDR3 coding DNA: TGTGCCTGGAGTGTACGCGGTGGCTACACCTTC.

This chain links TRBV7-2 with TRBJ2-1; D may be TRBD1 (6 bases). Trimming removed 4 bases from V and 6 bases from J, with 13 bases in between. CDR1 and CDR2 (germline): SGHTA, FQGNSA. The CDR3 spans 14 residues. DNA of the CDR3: TGTGCCAGCAGCTGGATTCCACAGGGCAATGAGCAGTTCTTC. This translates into CASSWIPQGNEQFF.

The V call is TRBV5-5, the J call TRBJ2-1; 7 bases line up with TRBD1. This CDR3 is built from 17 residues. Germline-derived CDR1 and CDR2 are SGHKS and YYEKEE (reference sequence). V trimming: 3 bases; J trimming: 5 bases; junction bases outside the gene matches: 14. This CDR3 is CASSSQPGQRLNNEQFF. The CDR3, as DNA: TGTGCCAGCAGCTCTCAGCCGGGACAGAGACTGAACAATGAGCAGTTCTTC. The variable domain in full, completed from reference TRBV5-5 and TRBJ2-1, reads DAGVTQSPTHLIKTRGQQVTLRCSPISGHKSVSWYQQVLGQGPQFIFQYYEKEERGRGNFPDRFSARQFPNYSSELNVNALLLGDSALYLCASSSQPGQRLNNEQFFGPGTRLTVL.

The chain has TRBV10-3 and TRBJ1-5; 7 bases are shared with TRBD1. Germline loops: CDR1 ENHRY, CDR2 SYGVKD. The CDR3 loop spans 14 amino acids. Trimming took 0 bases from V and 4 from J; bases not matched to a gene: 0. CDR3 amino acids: CAISESTGNQPQHF. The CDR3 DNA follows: TGTGCCATCAGTGAGTCGACAGGGAATCAGCCCCAGCATTTT.

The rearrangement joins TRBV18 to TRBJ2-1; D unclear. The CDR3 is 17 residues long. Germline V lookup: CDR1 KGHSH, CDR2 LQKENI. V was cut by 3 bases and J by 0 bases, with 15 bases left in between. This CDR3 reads CASSPEIARSSYNEQFF. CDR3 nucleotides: TGTGCCAGCTCACCCGAGATCGCTCGCAGCTCCTACAATGAGCAGTTCTTC.

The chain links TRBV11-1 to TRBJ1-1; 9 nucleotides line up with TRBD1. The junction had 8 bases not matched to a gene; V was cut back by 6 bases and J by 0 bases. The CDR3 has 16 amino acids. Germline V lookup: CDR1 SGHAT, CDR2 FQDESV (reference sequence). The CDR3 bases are TGTGCCAGCAGTTTCGACCGGACAGGGGTGAACACTGAAGCTTTCTTT. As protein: CASSFDRTGVNTEAFF.

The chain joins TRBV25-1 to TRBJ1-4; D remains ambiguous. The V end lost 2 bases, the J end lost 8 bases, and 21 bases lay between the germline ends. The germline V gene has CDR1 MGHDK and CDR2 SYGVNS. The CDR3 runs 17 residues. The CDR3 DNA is TGTGCCAGCAGTGAAAGTTTAACTGGGGTTGAGAGGGAAAAACTGTTTTTT. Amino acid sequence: CASSESLTGVEREKLFF.

In DNA, the CDR3 is TGCAGTGCTAGAGGGGCCTATGGCTACACCTTC. Translating gives CSARGAYGYTF. This chain connects TRBV20-1 to TRBJ1-2; the D is unclear. This CDR3 spans 11 amino acids. V lost 1 base and J lost 4, with 4 bases in between. Germline V CDR1 and CDR2: DFQATT, SNEGSKA (reference sequence).

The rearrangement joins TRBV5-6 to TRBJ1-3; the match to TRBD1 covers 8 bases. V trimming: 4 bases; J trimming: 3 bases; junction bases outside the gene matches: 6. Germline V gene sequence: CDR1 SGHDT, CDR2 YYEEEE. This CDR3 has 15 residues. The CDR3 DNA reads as TGTGCCAGCAGCCAGGACAGGGTGGGTGGAAACACCATATATTTT. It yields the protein CASSQDRVGGNTIYF.

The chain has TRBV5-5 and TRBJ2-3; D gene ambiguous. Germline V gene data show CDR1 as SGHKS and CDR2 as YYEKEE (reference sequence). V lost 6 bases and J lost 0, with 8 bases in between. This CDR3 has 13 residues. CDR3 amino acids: CASNGGSTDTQYF. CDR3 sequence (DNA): TGTGCCAGCAATGGCGGAAGCACAGATACGCAGTATTTT.

CDR3 protein: CASKYTGELFF. CDR3 nucleotide sequence: TGTGCCAGCAAATACACCGGGGAGCTGTTTTTT. This chain connects TRBV25-1 to TRBJ2-2; no clear D. This CDR3 contains 11 residues. Germline V gene data show CDR1 as MGHDK and CDR2 as SYGVNS. Trimming took 7 bases from V and 3 from J, leaving 3 bases between them.

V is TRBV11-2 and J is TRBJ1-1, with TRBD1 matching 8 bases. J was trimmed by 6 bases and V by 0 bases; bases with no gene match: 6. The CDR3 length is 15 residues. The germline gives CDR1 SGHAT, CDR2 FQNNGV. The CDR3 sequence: CASSLEGQVRAEAFF. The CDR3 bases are TGTGCCAGCAGCTTAGAGGGACAGGTACGAGCTGAAGCTTTCTTT.

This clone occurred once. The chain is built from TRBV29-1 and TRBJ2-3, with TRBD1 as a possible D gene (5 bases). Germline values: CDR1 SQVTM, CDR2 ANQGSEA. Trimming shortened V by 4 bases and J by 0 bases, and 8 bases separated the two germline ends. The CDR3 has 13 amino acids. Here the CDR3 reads CSVGGTSTDTQYF. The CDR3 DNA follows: TGCAGCGTTGGGGGCACGAGCACAGATACGCAGTATTTT.

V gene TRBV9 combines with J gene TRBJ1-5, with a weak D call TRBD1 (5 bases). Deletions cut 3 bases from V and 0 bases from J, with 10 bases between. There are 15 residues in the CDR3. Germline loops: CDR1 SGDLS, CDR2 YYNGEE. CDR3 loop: CASSGDGYSNQPQHF. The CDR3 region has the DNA TGTGCCAGCAGCGGGGACGGGTATAGCAATCAGCCCCAGCATTTT.

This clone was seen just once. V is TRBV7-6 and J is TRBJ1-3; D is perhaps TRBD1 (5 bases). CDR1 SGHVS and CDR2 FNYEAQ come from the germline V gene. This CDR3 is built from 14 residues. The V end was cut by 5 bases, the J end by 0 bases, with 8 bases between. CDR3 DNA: TGTGCCAGCAGCCCAGACAGCTCTGGAAACACCATATATTTT. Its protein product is CASSPDSSGNTIYF.

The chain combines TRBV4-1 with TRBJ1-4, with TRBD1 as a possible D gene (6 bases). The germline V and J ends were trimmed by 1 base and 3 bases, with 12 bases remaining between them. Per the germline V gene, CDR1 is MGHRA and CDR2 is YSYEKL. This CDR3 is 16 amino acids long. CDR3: CASSQVSWTANEKLFF. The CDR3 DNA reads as TGCGCCAGCAGCCAAGTTTCGTGGACAGCTAATGAAAAACTGTTTTTT.

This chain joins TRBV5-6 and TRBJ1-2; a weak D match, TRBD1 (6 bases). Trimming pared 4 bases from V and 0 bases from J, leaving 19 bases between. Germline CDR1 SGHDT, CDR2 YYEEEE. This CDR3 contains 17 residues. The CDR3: CASSPHRVGLANYGYTF. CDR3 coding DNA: TGTGCCAGCAGCCCCCACAGGGTAGGTCTAGCTAACTATGGCTACACCTTC.

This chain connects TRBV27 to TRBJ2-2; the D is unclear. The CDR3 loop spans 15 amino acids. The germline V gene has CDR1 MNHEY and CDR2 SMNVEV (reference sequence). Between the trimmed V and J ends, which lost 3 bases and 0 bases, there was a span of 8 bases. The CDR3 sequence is CASSFERSNTGELFF. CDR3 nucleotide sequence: TGTGCCAGCAGTTTTGAGAGATCGAACACCGGGGAGCTGTTTTTT.